The TCR beta chain under discussion was sequenced for a study of response to subunit inactivated influenza vaccine. General study results and limits: It was the authors' suggestion that each seasonal influenza vaccination recruits few new T cells.

In TCRdb, the RT-PCR reads were re-called with MiXCR into one record per CDR3 protein. The table records hundreds of thousands of distinct CDR3 sequences, 15% to 18% of them present only once. This clonotype was detected many times. The antigen is not known. V lost 8 bases, J lost 6 bases, and 9 bases stayed unmatched. CDR3 size: 14 residues. Sequenced material: PBMCs from blood, taken about 13 days after vaccination. This receptor was taken from a man aged 50 to 59 who received an inactivated influenza vaccine. The chain combines TRBV12-3 or TRBV12-4 with TRBJ2-1; 8 nucleotides line up with TRBD2. Here the CDR3 reads CASAAGGGGNEQFF. CDR3 DNA: TGTGCCAGCGCTGCGGGGGGAGGGGGCAATGAGCAGTTCTTC.